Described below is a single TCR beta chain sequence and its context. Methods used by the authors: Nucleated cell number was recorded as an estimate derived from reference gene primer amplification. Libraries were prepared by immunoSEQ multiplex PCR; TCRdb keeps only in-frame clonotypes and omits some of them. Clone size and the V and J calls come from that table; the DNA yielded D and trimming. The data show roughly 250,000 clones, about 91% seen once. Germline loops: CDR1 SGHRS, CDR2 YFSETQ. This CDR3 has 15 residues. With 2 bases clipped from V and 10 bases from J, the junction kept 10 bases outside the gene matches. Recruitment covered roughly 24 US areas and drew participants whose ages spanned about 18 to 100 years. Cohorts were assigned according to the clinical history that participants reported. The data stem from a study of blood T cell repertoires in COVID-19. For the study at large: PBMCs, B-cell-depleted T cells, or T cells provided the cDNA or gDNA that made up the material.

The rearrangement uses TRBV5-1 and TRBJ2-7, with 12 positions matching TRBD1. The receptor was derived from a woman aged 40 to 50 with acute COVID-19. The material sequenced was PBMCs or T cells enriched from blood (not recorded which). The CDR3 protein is CASSLGPGQGALQYF. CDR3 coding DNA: TGCGCCAGCAGCTTAGGTCCGGGACAGGGGGCATTACAGTACTTC.